Below, 26 T cell receptor beta chains from the same sample are listed, as sequenced in a study of shared clonotypes between healthy human individuals. Clones were sequenced by immunoSEQ multiplex PCR, and TCRdb holds only the in-frame ones, with some missing. The profile shows over 850,000 clones, approximately 78% of them singletons. Sequencing input: memory CD4+ T cells from PBMCs. Subset of the sample: CD45RA-negative fraction. All receptors come from a young man in good health. Some clones in this sample may be carry-over from other donors' samples.

This clone has just a few counts. The chain employs TRBV28 and TRBJ2-3; D possibly corresponds to TRBD2 (5 bases). The CDR3 totals 15 residues. Germline V gene sequence: CDR1 MDHEN, CDR2 SYDVKM. V was pared by 2 bases and J by 3 bases, with 12 bases between. The CDR3 protein is CASSLIPRETDTQYF. DNA for the CDR3: TGTGCCAGCAGTTTAATCCCTAGGGAGACAGATACGCAGTATTTT. Variable domain in full (rest from reference TRBV28 and TRBJ2-3): DVKVTQSSRYLVKRTGEKVFLECVQDMDHENMFWYRQDPGLGLRLIYFSYDVKMKEKGDIPEGYSVSREKKERFSLILESASTNQTSMYLCASSLIPRETDTQYFGPGTRLTVL.

This chain links TRBV28 with TRBJ2-7, with TRBD1 matching 7 bases. Per germline, CDR1 MDHEN and CDR2 SYDVKM. The CDR3 extends over 13 amino acids. J was trimmed by 4 bases and V by 6 bases; bases with no gene match: 6. CDR3 residues: CASRTGQTYEQYF. The CDR3 nucleotides are TGTGCCAGCAGGACGGGACAGACTTACGAGCAGTACTTC. The full variable domain, completed using reference TRBV28 and TRBJ2-7, is DVKVTQSSRYLVKRTGEKVFLECVQDMDHENMFWYRQDPGLGLRLIYFSYDVKMKEKGDIPEGYSVSREKKERFSLILESASTNQTSMYLCASRTGQTYEQYFGPGTRLTVT.

The chain couples TRBV30 to TRBJ1-5; D is possibly TRBD1 (6 bases). From germline, CDR1 is GTSNPN and CDR2 SVGIG (reference sequence). This CDR3 region has 14 residues. The V end was cut by 4 bases, the J end by 6 bases, with 16 bases between. Here the CDR3 reads CAWTGGGRGQPQHF. CDR3 bases: TGTGCCTGGACCGGAGGGGGTAGGGGTCAGCCCCAGCATTTT.

This clone has more than one count but fewer than ten. The chain is built from TRBV5-6 and TRBJ1-1; 9 bases are a match to TRBD1. The ends lost 5 bases at V and 3 bases at J; junction bases unmatched: 8. Germline assignment: CDR1 SGHDT and CDR2 YYEEEE. This CDR3 comprises 15 residues. The CDR3, as DNA: TGTGCCAGCAGACGCACAGGGGGCGCGGACACTGAAGCTTTCTTT. It is translated as CASRRTGGADTEAFF.

The chain recombines TRBV6-9 with TRBJ1-1, with D hard to call. Germline V gene sequence: CDR1 MNHGY, CDR2 SVAAGI. V was shortened by 5 bases and J by 4 bases, with 17 bases between the two germline ends. This CDR3 region has 15 residues. CDR3 protein: CASSPRWGEGTEAFF. Here the CDR3 DNA reads TGTGCCAGCAGTCCCCGCTGGGGTGAAGGCACTGAAGCTTTCTTT.

This clone was picked up a small number of times. This sequence joins TRBV29-1 and TRBJ2-7; D remains ambiguous. The CDR3 has 12 residues. The V end lost 5 bases, the J end lost 1 base, and 9 bases lay between the germline ends. Germline V gene lookup returns CDR1 SQVTM and CDR2 ANQGSEA. The CDR3 nucleotides are TGCAGCGTTCTTCTGGGTTCCTACGAGCAGTACTTC. It translates to CSVLLGSYEQYF.

This chain links TRBV28 with TRBJ2-1, with 7 bases aligning to TRBD2. Losses at the gene ends were 4 bases for V and 9 bases for J; bases not matched to a gene: 3. CDR3 length: 12 amino acids. Germline CDR1 reads MDHEN; CDR2 reads SYDVKM. CDR3 nucleotides: TGTGCCAGCAGTTCCCGCGGGAGTGAGCAGTTCTTC. Translated, it gives CASSSRGSEQFF.

The chain recombines TRBV6-5 with TRBJ2-2, with unresolved D. The V and J ends lost 4 bases and 4 bases respectively, with 10 bases between them. The length of the CDR3 is 14 residues. Germline V gives CDR1 MNHEY, CDR2 SVGAGI. This CDR3 reads CASSFTASTGELFF. The CDR3 DNA sequence: TGTGCCAGCAGTTTCACAGCGAGCACCGGGGAGCTGTTTTTT.

This clone came up once. V is TRBV25-1 and J is TRBJ2-7, with D unclear. Trimming stripped 3 bases from V and 0 bases from J, with 6 bases between. Germline values: CDR1 MGHDK, CDR2 SYGVNS. This CDR3 region has 13 residues. The CDR3 loop is CASSDFSSYEQYF. The CDR3 DNA reads TGTGCCAGCAGTGATTTCAGCTCCTACGAGCAGTACTTC.

This clone was picked up a small number of times. The chain is built from TRBV6-6 and TRBJ2-1, with D possibly being TRBD2 (6 bases). The CDR3 totals 13 residues. From germline, CDR1 is MNHNY and CDR2 SVGAGI (reference sequence). Trimming left V 6 bases short and J 3 bases short, with 9 bases between. DNA of the CDR3: TGTGCCAGCAGGTCTAGCGTCTACAATGAGCAGTTCTTC. Its protein is CASRSSVYNEQFF.

This sequence joins TRBV25-1 and TRBJ2-5; no firm D call. CDR3 length equals 12 residues. Trimming pared 1 base from V and 5 bases from J, leaving 5 bases between. In germline, CDR1 is MGHDK, CDR2 SYGVNS. CDR3 nucleotides: TGTGCCAGCAGTGAATCCCGGGAGACCCAGTACTTC. It codes for CASSESRETQYF.

This clone was seen once. The chain has TRBV5-1 and TRBJ1-1; no clear D gene. The ends were cut back, 2 bases at V and 6 bases at J, with 20 bases in the middle. The CDR3 contains 16 residues. The germline gives CDR1 SGHRS, CDR2 YFSETQ. In nucleotides, the CDR3 is TGCGCCAGCAGCTTTCCCGGACTGACGAGTACGGCTGAAGCTTTCTTT. Amino acid sequence: CASSFPGLTSTAEAFF.

The chain combines TRBV5-5 with TRBJ2-1; D perhaps matches TRBD2 (5 bases). Trimming cost V 1 base and J 4 bases, with 9 bases left between them. The V gene's germline CDR1 is SGHKS and CDR2 YYEKEE (reference sequence). The CDR3 length is 14 residues. The chain's CDR3 is CASSLTSSYNEQFF. The DNA for the CDR3 is TGTGCCAGCAGCTTGACTAGTTCATACAATGAGCAGTTCTTC.

Of note for this clone: This CDR3 is also generated by other DNA sequences in the sample. The genes are TRBV6-5 and TRBJ2-5; 10 nucleotides line up with TRBD2. With 6 bases clipped from V and 1 base from J, the junction kept 2 bases outside the gene matches. Germline V gene data show CDR1 as MNHEY and CDR2 as SVGAGI. The CDR3 is 14 amino acids. CDR3 bases: TGTGCCAGCAGCCGGACTAGCGGCCAAGAGACCCAGTACTTC. Translation gives CASSRTSGQETQYF.

The sample holds a few counts of this clone. This chain uses TRBV2 with TRBJ1-2; a possible D gene is TRBD1 (6 bases). Germline CDR1 and CDR2: SNHLY and FYNNEI. Deletions cut 5 bases from V and 4 bases from J, with 14 bases between. The CDR3 runs to 14 residues. This chain's CDR3 is CASSTQGNVYGYTF. In DNA, the CDR3 is TGTGCCAGCAGTACACAGGGTAATGTCTATGGCTACACCTTC.

In this sample, this clone turned up once. A single base separates this from a much larger clone, so it may be a read error. As DNA, the CDR3 is TGTGCCAGCAGTTCCCGCAGCTCTGGGGCCAACGTCCTGACTTTC. The encoded protein is CASSSRSSGANVLTF. The J gene is TRBJ2-6, the V gene TRBV28; no definite D call. Per the germline V gene, CDR1 is MDHEN and CDR2 is SYDVKM. V dropped 4 bases and J dropped 0 bases, with 7 bases sitting between them. The CDR3 has 15 amino acids.

The chain joins TRBV29-1 to TRBJ2-7, with 7 nucleotides matching TRBD2. Trimming at V came to 6 bases and at J to 2 bases, leaving 7 bases not matched to a gene. The CDR3 is made up of 13 amino acids. Germline V CDR1 and CDR2: SQVTM, ANQGSEA. In DNA, the CDR3 is TGCAGCGTCGAGGAGCGGGGTCCCTACGAGCAGTACTTC. Residues: CSVEERGPYEQYF.

The chain has TRBV9 and TRBJ1-2; a possible D gene is TRBD1 (5 bases). From germline, CDR1 is SGDLS and CDR2 YYNGEE. The CDR3 has 15 amino acids. V was trimmed by 4 bases and J by 8 bases, leaving 21 bases between them. CDR3 protein: CASSPQGRAPQGYTF. CDR3 DNA sequence: TGTGCCAGCAGCCCCCAGGGCAGGGCGCCTCAGGGCTACACCTTC.

The chain recombines TRBV2 with TRBJ1-1; TRBD1 agrees at 8 bases. The V gene end was trimmed by 7 bases and the J gene end by 0 bases; junction bases not matched to a gene: 4. Germline V lookup: CDR1 SNHLY, CDR2 FYNNEI. The CDR3 contains 14 residues. CDR3 bases: TGTGCCAGCATGAACAGGGGGATGAACACTGAAGCTTTCTTT. Translation gives CASMNRGMNTEAFF.

The chain is built from TRBV5-1 and TRBJ2-3; 11 nucleotides align to TRBD2. The germline gives CDR1 SGHRS, CDR2 YFSETQ. V trimming: 0 bases; J trimming: 6 bases; junction bases outside the gene matches: 9. The CDR3 spans 17 residues. CDR3: CASSLEGSGRALDTQYF. CDR3 bases: TGCGCCAGCAGCTTGGAGGGTAGCGGGAGGGCCCTGGATACGCAGTATTTT.

The rearrangement joins TRBV7-6 to TRBJ2-1; 7 bases agree with TRBD2. Germline CDR1 SGHVS, CDR2 FNYEAQ. The J segment lost 0 bases and the V segment lost 6 bases, leaving 8 bases of the junction unmatched. The CDR3 has 16 amino acids. CDR3 protein: CASSPSGGSSYNEQFF. The CDR3 nucleotides are TGTGCCAGCAGTCCGAGCGGCGGGAGCTCCTACAATGAGCAGTTCTTC.

The CDR3 DNA sequence: TGTGCCAGCAGCACCGGGAAACTTACCTACAATGAGCAGTTCTTC. Its protein is CASSTGKLTYNEQFF. V gene TRBV11-2 combines with J gene TRBJ2-1; maybe TRBD2 (5 bases). From germline, CDR1 is SGHAT and CDR2 FQNNGV. Trimming cost V 5 bases and J 2 bases, with 13 bases left between them. The CDR3 is 15 residues long. The full variable domain, in which reference TRBV11-2 and TRBJ2-1 provide the parts outside the CDR3, is EAGVAQSPRYKIIEKRQSVAFWCNPISGHATLYWYQQILGQGPKLLIQFQNNGVVDDSQLPKDRFSAERLKGVDSTLKIQPAKLEDSAVYLCASSTGKLTYNEQFFGPGTRLTVL.

The V and J genes are TRBV7-9 and TRBJ2-7; TRBD1 is a possible D gene (6 bases). Germline CDR1 SEHNR, CDR2 FQNEAQ (reference sequence). With 5 bases removed from V and 2 bases from J, the gap between germline ends came to 19 bases. CDR3 size: 16 residues. The CDR3 nucleotides are TGTGCCAGCAGCCTAAAGGCTGGGACACCTGCCTACGAGCAGTACTTC. Amino acids: CASSLKAGTPAYEQYF. The full variable domain, its missing parts supplied by reference TRBV7-9 and TRBJ2-7, is DTGVSQNPRHKITKRGQNVTFRCDPISEHNRLYWYRQTLGQGPEFLTYFQNEAQLEKSRLLSDRFSAERPKGSFSTLEIQRTEQGDSAMYLCASSLKAGTPAYEQYFGPGTRLTVT.

This clone was seen just once. The gene calls are TRBV6-1 and TRBJ1-2, with D maybe TRBD1 (5 bases). Germline lookup yields CDR1 MNHNS and CDR2 SASEGT. V was shortened by 7 bases and J by 8 bases, with 17 bases between the two germline ends. The CDR3 runs 13 residues. The CDR3 loop is CASTPGVGRGYTF. The CDR3, as DNA: TGTGCCAGCACTCCGGGGGTAGGAAGGGGCTACACCTTC.

This sequence joins TRBV7-9 and TRBJ1-3; D is possibly TRBD1 (6 bases). The germline V gene has CDR1 SEHNR and CDR2 FQNEAQ (reference sequence). The CDR3 spans 15 residues. The V gene lost 5 bases and the J gene lost 4 bases, with 15 bases spanning the gap. For the CDR3, the DNA is TGTGCCAGCAGCCAAGTCGGGGGCTCCGGAAACACCATATATTTT. It translates to CASSQVGGSGNTIYF.

V and J are TRBV4-3 and TRBJ2-5; 9 bases are a match to TRBD1. Germline V gene sequence: CDR1 LGHNA, CDR2 YSLEER. The CDR3 has 15 amino acids. J lost 1 base, V lost 3 bases, and 3 bases had no gene match. CDR3 residues: CASSHLGQGQETQYF. CDR3 DNA: TGCGCCAGCAGCCACCTGGGACAGGGCCAAGAGACCCAGTACTTC.